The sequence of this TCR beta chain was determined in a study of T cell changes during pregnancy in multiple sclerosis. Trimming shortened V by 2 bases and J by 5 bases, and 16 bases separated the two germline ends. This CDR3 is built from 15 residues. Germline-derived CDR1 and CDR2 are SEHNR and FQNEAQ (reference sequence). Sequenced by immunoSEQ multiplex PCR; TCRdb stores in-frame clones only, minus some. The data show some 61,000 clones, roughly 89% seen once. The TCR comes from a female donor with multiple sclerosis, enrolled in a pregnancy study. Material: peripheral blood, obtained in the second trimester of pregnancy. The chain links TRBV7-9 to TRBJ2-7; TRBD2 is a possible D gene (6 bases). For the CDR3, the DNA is TGTGCCAGCAGCTTAAGTTCGCGTTGGAGGGACGAGCAGTACTTC. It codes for CASSLSSRWRDEQYF.